This TCR beta chain was captured by sequencing in a study of spatial heterogeneity in lung cancer. Study information: Taken at a median of around 2 years after resection, follow-up PBMC samples underwent sequencing when available.

Unique molecular identifiers tagged every individual TCR cDNA molecule. TCRdb passed the 5' RACE reads through MiXCR, listing each CDR3 protein once. The sample carries around 20,000 distinct CDR3 sequences, 8.5% to 10% recorded once. Study results and limitations: Ubiquitous expanded tumor TCRs surfaced in blood more at resection than they did at follow-up.

This clonotype was found many times. The antigen is unknown. The time point denotes: blood at routine non-recurrence follow-up after resection. Extraction of whole RNA from tumor, nontumor lung or frozen PBMC preceded unsorted sequencing. V lost 5 bases and J lost 3; bases outside the gene matches: 12. The CDR3 has 18 residues. CDR1 and CDR2 (germline): SEHNR, FQNEAQ (reference sequence). This clonotype was sampled from a male donor with early-stage non-small cell lung cancer. The chain couples TRBV7-9 to TRBJ2-3, with 12 bases fitting TRBD2. The sample was PBMCs, taken at follow-up. CDR3 DNA sequence: TGTGCCAGCAGCCCCCGGCTAGCGGGGGGGCCTCTGACAGATACGCAGTATTTT. This codes for CASSPRLAGGPLTDTQYF.